Listed below are T cell receptor beta chains from one sample, sequenced in a study of early T cells in non-severe SARS-CoV-2 infection. Each CDR3 protein gets one entry after TCRdb re-called the 5' RACE reads with MiXCR. The data contain 25,000 or so distinct CDR3 sequences, approximately 2.9% of them singletons. Sequencing input: whole blood. Every receptor here comes from an adult who was a healthcare worker with PCR-confirmed SARS-CoV-2 infection or an uninfected control (not recorded which). The CDR3 runs from the conserved cysteine through the conserved F or W. Each record gives: J gene, clone size, V gene, D gene, CDR3 protein, CDR3 DNA. A D gene is named only where the DNA matches it firmly. Rows give clone size only sometimes, using once, few, many, or a class for an expanded clone.

TRBJ2-5 | - | TRBV7-9 | TRBD2 | CASSLDPKRGSQETQYF | TGTGCCAGCAGCTTAGACCCCAAGCGGGGATCCCAAGAGACCCAGTACTTC
TRBJ1-5 | many | TRBV4-1 | - | CASSQDATVSNQPQHF | TGCGCCAGCAGCCAAGATGCGACGGTTAGCAATCAGCCCCAGCATTTT
TRBJ2-2 | many | TRBV24-1 | TRBD2 | CATSDPSGGPANTGELFF | TGTGCCACCAGTGATCCTAGCGGGGGGCCCGCGAACACCGGGGAGCTGTTTTTT
TRBJ1-2 | many | TRBV29-1 | - | CSVDTGGYTF | TGCAGCGTTGATACAGGCGGCTACACCTTC
TRBJ2-3 | many | TRBV18 | - | CASSLGTRGWLTDTQYF | TGTGCCAGCTCACTTGGAACTAGGGGTTGGCTCACAGATACGCAGTATTTT
TRBJ2-6 | many | TRBV19 | - | CASSISGKTGANVLTF | TGTGCCAGTAGTATTTCAGGGAAGACTGGGGCCAACGTCCTGACTTTC
TRBJ1-2 | many | TRBV4-1 | TRBD1 | CASSQDQDRGLYGYTF | TGCGCCAGCAGCCAAGATCAGGACAGGGGGCTCTATGGCTACACCTTC
TRBJ2-3 | medium-sized | TRBV20-1 | TRBD2 | CSAQSMTSGSPDTQYF | TGCAGTGCTCAATCCATGACTAGCGGGAGCCCCGATACGCAGTATTTT
TRBJ2-3 | many | TRBV9 | TRBD2 | CASSVGGVSTDTQYF | TGTGCCAGCAGCGTCGGGGGGGTGAGCACAGATACGCAGTATTTT
TRBJ1-3 | many | TRBV6-6 | - | CASSYTSGNTIYF | TGTGCCAGCAGTTACACCTCTGGAAACACCATATATTTT
TRBJ2-2 | many | TRBV20-1 | - | CSARVGGNTGELFF | TGCAGTGCTAGAGTCGGGGGGAACACCGGGGAGCTGTTTTTT
TRBJ1-2 | many | TRBV20-1 | - | CSARNSRTQYGYTF | TGCAGTGCTAGGAACTCGCGGACTCAATATGGCTACACCTTC
TRBJ2-3 | few | TRBV2 | - | CASSATGTDTQYF | TGTGCCAGCAGTGCGACAGGCACAGATACGCAGTATTTT
TRBJ1-1 | many | TRBV20-1 | - | CSARDSTDMNTEAFF | TGCAGTGCTAGGGATTCGACGGATATGAACACTGAAGCTTTCTTT
TRBJ1-5 | many | TRBV12-3/TRBV12-4 | - | CASSQMGGNNQPQHF | TGTGCCAGCAGCCAGATGGGGGGTAACAATCAGCCCCAGCATTTT
TRBJ2-1 | many | TRBV5-6 | TRBD1 | CASSTMGQGRLGEQFF | TGTGCCAGCAGCACGATGGGACAGGGGAGGTTGGGTGAGCAGTTCTTC
TRBJ2-1 | many | TRBV5-6 | TRBD2 | CASRDSGGSYNEQFF | TGTGCCAGCAGAGACAGCGGGGGGTCCTACAATGAGCAGTTCTTC
TRBJ2-2 | many | TRBV20-1 | TRBD2 | CSASSSGGTGELFF | TGCAGTGCTTCTTCTAGCGGGGGAACCGGGGAGCTGTTTTTT
TRBJ2-1 | medium-sized | TRBV5-1 | TRBD2 | CASTQMASGLNEQFF | TGCGCCAGCACCCAAATGGCTAGCGGGCTCAATGAGCAGTTCTTC
TRBJ2-3 | medium-sized | TRBV24-1 | TRBD1 | CAVQGLNENTQYF | TGTGCCGTACAGGGGTTAAATGAAAATACGCAGTATTTT
TRBJ2-5 | - | TRBV2 | - | CASSVSPRTYQETQYF | TGTGCCAGCAGTGTATCTCCCCGGACATACCAAGAGACCCAGTACTTC
TRBJ2-5 | many | TRBV5-6 | - | CASSFGQETQYF | TGTGCCAGCAGCTTCGGACAAGAGACCCAGTACTTC
TRBJ2-3 | many | TRBV29-1 | TRBD2 | CSVLPLQRGGRTDTQYF | TGCAGCGTTCTTCCTTTACAGCGGGGGGGCCGAACAGATACGCAGTATTTT
TRBJ2-2 | many | TRBV9 | - | CASSVARSGVNTGELFF | TGTGCCAGCAGCGTAGCTAGGTCAGGGGTGAACACCGGGGAGCTGTTTTTT
TRBJ1-4 | medium-sized | TRBV29-1 | - | CSVFRDEKLFF | TGCAGCGTCTTCCGGGATGAAAAACTGTTTTTT
TRBJ2-3 | many | TRBV12-3/TRBV12-4 | TRBD2 | CASSLAGAPQTDTQYF | TGTGCCAGCAGTCTAGCGGGGGCACCCCAGACAGATACGCAGTATTTT
TRBJ2-1 | many | TRBV7-2 | - | CASTAWGSGNNEQFF | TGTGCCAGCACCGCCTGGGGTAGCGGCAACAATGAGCAGTTCTTC
TRBJ2-2 | many | TRBV7-6 | - | CASSSPNTGELFF | TGTGCCAGCAGCTCTCCGAACACCGGGGAGCTGTTTTTT
TRBJ1-2 | many | TRBV29-1 | TRBD1 | CSGRTGGDGYTF | TGCAGCGGCAGAACAGGGGGCGATGGCTACACCTTC
TRBJ2-1 | many | TRBV10-2 | TRBD2 | CASTLAGGPNEQFF | TGCGCCAGCACACTAGCGGGGGGACCAAATGAGCAGTTCTTC
TRBJ2-2 | many | TRBV12-3/TRBV12-4 | TRBD1 | CASSNRGFTGELFF | TGTGCCAGCAGCAACAGGGGGTTTACCGGGGAGCTGTTTTTT
TRBJ2-5 | many | TRBV5-4 | - | CASSTWMDQETQYF | TGTGCCAGCAGTACCTGGATGGATCAAGAGACCCAGTACTTC
TRBJ1-4 | many | TRBV6-6 | TRBD1 | CASSPTDRDVEKLFF | TGTGCCAGCAGCCCGACGGACAGGGATGTAGAGAAACTGTTTTTT
TRBJ1-2 | many | TRBV7-9 | - | CASSLGDGYTF | TGTGCCAGCAGCCTAGGAGATGGCTACACCTTC
TRBJ1-6 | - | TRBV12-3/TRBV12-4 | TRBD1 | CASGIHRGLGSPLHF | TGTGCCAGCGGTATCCACAGGGGGCTGGGATCACCCCTCCACTTT
TRBJ2-5 | many | TRBV24-1 | - | CATSDAPLSETQYF | TGTGCCACCAGTGATGCCCCCTTATCGGAGACCCAGTACTTC
TRBJ1-6 | many | TRBV3-1 | TRBD1 | CASSSGTGGVNSPLHF | TGTGCCAGCAGCTCCGGGACAGGGGGCGTAAATTCACCCCTCCACTTT
TRBJ2-5 | many | TRBV5-6 | TRBD1 | CASSSTGVLKETQYF | TGTGCCAGCAGCTCAACAGGGGTTTTGAAAGAGACCCAGTACTTC
TRBJ2-3 | few | TRBV2 | TRBD2 | CASSLLAGGRDTQYF | TGTGCCAGCAGTCTCTTAGCGGGGGGGCGAGATACGCAGTATTTT
TRBJ2-3 | many | TRBV6-2/TRBV6-3 | - | CASGGASGTDTQYF | TGTGCCAGTGGGGGGGCGAGCGGAACAGATACGCAGTATTTT
TRBJ2-6 | few | TRBV19 | TRBD1 | CASSAGQGASGANVLTF | TGTGCCAGTAGTGCTGGACAGGGGGCATCTGGGGCCAACGTCCTGACTTTC
TRBJ1-6 | many | TRBV5-1 | TRBD1 | CASSPTGVNSPLHF | TGCGCCAGCAGCCCAACAGGGGTAAATTCACCCCTCCACTTT